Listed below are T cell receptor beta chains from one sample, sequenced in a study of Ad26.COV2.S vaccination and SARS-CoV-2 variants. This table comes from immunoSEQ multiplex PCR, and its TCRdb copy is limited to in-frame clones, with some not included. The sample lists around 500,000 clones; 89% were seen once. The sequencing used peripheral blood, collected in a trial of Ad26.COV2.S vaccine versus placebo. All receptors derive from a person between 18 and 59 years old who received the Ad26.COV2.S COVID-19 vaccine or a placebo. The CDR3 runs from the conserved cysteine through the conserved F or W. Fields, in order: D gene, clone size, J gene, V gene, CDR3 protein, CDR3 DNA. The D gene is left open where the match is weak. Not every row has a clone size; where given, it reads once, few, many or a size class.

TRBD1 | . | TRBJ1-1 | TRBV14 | CASSQEGQRNTEAFF | TGTGCCAGCAGCCAAGAGGGACAGAGGAACACTGAAGCTTTCTTT
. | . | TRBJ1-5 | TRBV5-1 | CASSLEGDGNQPQHF | TGCGCCAGCAGCTTGGAAGGGGATGGCAATCAGCCCCAGCATTTT
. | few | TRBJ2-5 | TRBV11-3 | CASSLDASEETQYF | TGTGCCAGCAGCTTAGATGCTAGCGAAGAGACCCAGTACTTC
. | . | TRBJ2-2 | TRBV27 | CASLERRSGELFF | TGTGCCAGCCTCGAACGTCGGTCCGGGGAGCTGTTTTTT
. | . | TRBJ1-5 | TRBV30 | CAWSQGFAQPQHF | TGTGCCTGGAGTCAGGGGTTCGCTCAGCCCCAGCATTTT
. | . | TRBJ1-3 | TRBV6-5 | CASRGGGNTIYF | TGTGCCAGCAGGGGAGGTGGAAACACCATATATTTT
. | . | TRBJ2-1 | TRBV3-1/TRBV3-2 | CASSQDSYEQFF | TGTGCCAGCAGCCAAGATAGCTATGAGCAGTTCTTC
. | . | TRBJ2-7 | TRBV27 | CASSRGGGGVYEQYF | TGTGCCAGCAGCAGAGGAGGAGGGGGGGTCTACGAGCAGTACTTC
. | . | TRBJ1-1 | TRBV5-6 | CASSLAAGGLIAFF | TGTGCCAGCAGCTTGGCCGCCGGGGGCTTGATTGCTTTCTTT
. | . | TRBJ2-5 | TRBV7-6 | CASSLDGGLETQYF | TGTGCCAGCAGCTTAGACGGGGGGCTGGAGACCCAGTACTTC
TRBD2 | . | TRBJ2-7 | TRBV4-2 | CASSQDLAGGEYEQYF | TGTGCCAGCAGCCAAGATTTAGCGGGAGGCGAATACGAGCAGTACTTC
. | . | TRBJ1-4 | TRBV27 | CASSRGVTNEKLFF | TGTGCCAGCAGTCGAGGGGTGACTAATGAAAAACTGTTTTTT
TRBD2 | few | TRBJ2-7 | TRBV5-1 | CASSLGGLVDEQYF | TGCGCCAGCAGCTTGGGCGGACTAGTCGACGAGCAGTACTTC
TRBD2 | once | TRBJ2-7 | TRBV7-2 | CASSLNGGIFEQYF | TGTGCCAGCAGCTTAAACGGGGGGATTTTCGAGCAGTACTTC
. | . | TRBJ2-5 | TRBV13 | CASSFFGETQYF | TGTGCCAGCAGCTTTTTTGGCGAGACCCAGTACTTC
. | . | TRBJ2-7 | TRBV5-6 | CASSLVTRAYEQYF | TGTGCCAGCAGCCTAGTCACGAGGGCCTACGAGCAGTACTTC
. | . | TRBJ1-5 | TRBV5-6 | CASSLGLGNQPQHF | TGTGCCAGCAGCTTAGGACTCGGCAATCAGCCCCAGCATTTT
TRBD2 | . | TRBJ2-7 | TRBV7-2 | CASSLARGGSTEQYF | TGTGCCAGCAGCTTAGCGCGAGGCGGGAGTACCGAGCAGTACTTC
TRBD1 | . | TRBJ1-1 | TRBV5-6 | CASSRPLGQGGTEAFF | TGTGCCAGCAGCCGCCCCCTCGGACAGGGGGGTACTGAAGCTTTCTTT
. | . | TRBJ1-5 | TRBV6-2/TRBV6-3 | CASSYGGIRQPQHF | TGTGCCAGCAGTTATGGCGGTATAAGGCAGCCCCAGCATTTT
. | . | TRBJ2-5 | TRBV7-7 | CASSPSPVSGQETQYF | TGTGCTAGCAGCCCCTCTCCGGTGAGCGGGCAAGAGACCCAGTACTTC
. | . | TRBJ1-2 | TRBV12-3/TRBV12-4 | CASSPGGTYGYTF | TGTGCCAGCAGTCCCGGGGGAACCTATGGCTACACCTTC
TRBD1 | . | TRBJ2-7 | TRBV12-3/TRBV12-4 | CASSGGQGSEQYF | TGTGCCAGCAGTGGAGGACAGGGATCCGAGCAGTACTTC
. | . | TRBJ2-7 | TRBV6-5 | CASSYSNGPQQYF | TGTGCCAGCAGTTACTCGAATGGTCCGCAGCAGTACTTC
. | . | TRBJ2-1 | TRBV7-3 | CASSFRAEPYNEQFF | TGTGCCAGCAGCTTTCGAGCGGAACCCTACAATGAGCAGTTCTTC
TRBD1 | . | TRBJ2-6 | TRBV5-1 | CASSLAGTGSGANVLTF | TGCGCCAGCAGCTTGGCCGGGACAGGCTCTGGGGCCAACGTCCTGACTTTC
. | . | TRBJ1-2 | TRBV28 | CASRSTENYGYTF | TGTGCCAGCAGGAGTACAGAGAATTATGGCTACACCTTC
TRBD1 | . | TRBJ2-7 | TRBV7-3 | CASSIPRGKQGAYEQYF | TGTGCCAGCAGCATCCCCAGAGGAAAACAGGGGGCCTACGAGCAGTACTTC
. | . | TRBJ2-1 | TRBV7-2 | CASSLGLDSYNEQFF | TGTGCCAGCAGCTTAGGTCTCGACTCCTACAATGAGCAGTTCTTC
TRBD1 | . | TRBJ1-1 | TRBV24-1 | CATLDRGHTEAFF | TGTGCCACCTTGGACAGGGGGCACACTGAAGCTTTCTTT
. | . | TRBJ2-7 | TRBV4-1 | CASSQANRKFPYEQYF | TGCGCCAGCAGCCAAGCGAACAGGAAATTCCCCTACGAGCAGTACTTC
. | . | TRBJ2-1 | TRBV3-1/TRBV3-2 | CASSLRTSRVAGEQFF | TGTGCCAGCAGCCTTCGGACTTCTCGGGTGGCCGGTGAGCAGTTCTTC
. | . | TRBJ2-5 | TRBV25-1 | CASSVGGWETQYF | TGTGCCAGCAGTGTTGGGGGGTGGGAGACCCAGTACTTC
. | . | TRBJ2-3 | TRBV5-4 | CASSYQGAAWTQYF | TGTGCCAGCAGCTACCAGGGTGCGGCGTGGACGCAGTATTTT
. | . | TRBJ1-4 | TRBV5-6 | CASSPDCSTNEKLFF | TGTGCCAGCAGCCCGGACTGTTCAACTAATGAAAAACTGTTTTTT
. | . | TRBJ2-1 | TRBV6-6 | CASSYSASGSLNQQFF | TGTGCCAGCAGTTACAGTGCCAGCGGTAGTCTGAATCAGCAGTTCTTC
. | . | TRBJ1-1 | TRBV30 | CAWNRSNREAFF | TGTGCCTGGAACAGATCCAATCGTGAAGCTTTCTTT
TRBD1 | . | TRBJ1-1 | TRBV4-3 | CASSTGVGTEAFF | TGCGCCAGCTCAACAGGGGTTGGCACTGAAGCTTTCTTT
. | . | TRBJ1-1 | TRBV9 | CASSTAGTGNTEAFF | TGTGCCAGCAGCACGGCCGGGACGGGGAACACTGAAGCTTTCTTT
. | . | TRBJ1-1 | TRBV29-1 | CSGSGTLEAASTEAFF | TGCAGCGGGTCGGGCACCTTGGAGGCTGCCAGCACTGAAGCTTTCTTT
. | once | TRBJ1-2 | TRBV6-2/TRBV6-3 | CASSYYRNNYGYTF | TGTGCCAGCAGTTACTACAGGAATAACTATGGCTACACCTTC
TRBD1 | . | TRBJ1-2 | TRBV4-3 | CASSQGQGSGYTF | TGCGCCAGCAGCCAAGGACAGGGGTCTGGCTACACCTTC
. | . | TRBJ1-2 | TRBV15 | CATSRDRSYGYTF | TGTGCCACCAGCAGAGATCGCAGCTATGGCTACACCTTC
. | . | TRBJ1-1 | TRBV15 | CATSRAIDGRGTEAFF | TGTGCCACCAGCAGAGCGATTGACGGGAGAGGCACTGAAGCTTTCTTT
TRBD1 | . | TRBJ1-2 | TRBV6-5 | CASSRNRGNGYTF | TGTGCCAGCAGTCGGAACAGGGGTAATGGCTACACCTTC
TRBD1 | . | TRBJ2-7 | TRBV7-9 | CASSGGGDRAYEQYF | TGTGCCAGCAGCGGTGGTGGGGACAGGGCCTACGAGCAGTACTTC
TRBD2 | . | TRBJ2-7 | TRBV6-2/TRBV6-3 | CASSLPLGLNSYEQYF | TGTGCCAGCAGCCTCCCCTTGGGACTAAACTCCTACGAGCAGTACTTC
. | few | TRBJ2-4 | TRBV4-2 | CASSQEQAWNIQYF | TGTGCCAGCAGCCAAGAACAGGCGTGGAACATTCAGTACTTC
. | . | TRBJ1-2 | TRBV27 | CASSPNRFSYGYTF | TGTGCCAGCAGTCCGAACAGGTTCAGCTATGGCTACACCTTC
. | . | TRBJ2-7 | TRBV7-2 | CASSLVAGAPREQYF | TGTGCCAGCAGCTTAGTCGCAGGGGCGCCCCGCGAGCAGTACTTC
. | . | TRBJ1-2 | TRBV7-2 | CASSLSDSPYGYTF | TGTGCCAGCAGCTTATCCGACTCTCCTTATGGCTACACCTTC
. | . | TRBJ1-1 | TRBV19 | CASSMLGQKNTEAFF | TGTGCCAGTAGTATGCTCGGACAGAAGAACACTGAAGCTTTCTTT
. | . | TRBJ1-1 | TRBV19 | CASSMLRDRINTEAFF | TGTGCCAGTAGTATGCTACGAGACAGAATTAACACTGAAGCTTTCTTT
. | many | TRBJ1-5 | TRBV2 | CASSARTGASNQPQHF | TGTGCCAGCAGCGCCCGGACTGGGGCTAGCAATCAGCCCCAGCATTTT
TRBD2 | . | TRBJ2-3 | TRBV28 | CATTSGVLDTQYF | TGTGCCACGACTAGCGGGGTGTTAGATACGCAGTATTTT
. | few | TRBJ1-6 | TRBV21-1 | CASSDTRQGTYNSPLHF | TGTGCCAGCAGCGACACGCGACAGGGGACCTATAATTCACCCCTCCACTTT
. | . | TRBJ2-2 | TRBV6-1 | CASSERSPDPGELFF | TGTGCCAGCAGTGAAAGGAGTCCCGACCCCGGGGAGCTGTTTTTT
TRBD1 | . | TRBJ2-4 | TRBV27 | CASSLQGVAKNIQYF | TGTGCCAGCAGTTTGCAGGGGGTAGCCAAAAACATTCAGTACTTC
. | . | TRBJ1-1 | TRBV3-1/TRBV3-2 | CASSPLLGTEAFF | TGTGCCAGCAGCCCTCTATTGGGGACTGAAGCTTTCTTT
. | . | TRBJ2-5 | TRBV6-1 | CASSGQQGLYQETQYF | TGTGCCAGCAGTGGCCAGCAGGGACTTTACCAAGAGACCCAGTACTTC